This T cell receptor beta chain was obtained from a study of blood T cell repertoires in COVID-19. Grouping used clinical history reported by participants in a survey and questionnaire. Trimming cost V 4 bases and J 3 bases, with 17 bases left between them. CDR1 is SGHRS, CDR2 YFSETQ, per germline. This CDR3 is 16 amino acids long. Sequencing was performed with immunoSEQ multiplex PCR; in TCRdb, only in-frame clones are kept and a portion is missing. The data hold 150,000 or so clones, with roughly 80% observed a single time. This clonotype was sampled from a woman between 40 and 50 years old with acute COVID-19. The chain has TRBV5-1 and TRBJ2-4; a weak D match, TRBD2 (6 bases). The sample was PBMCs or T cells enriched from blood (not recorded which). The CDR3 coding sequence is TGCGCCAGCAGCCTACCCCCTCTGCGGGGCAAAAACATTCAGTACTTC. This encodes CASSLPPLRGKNIQYF.